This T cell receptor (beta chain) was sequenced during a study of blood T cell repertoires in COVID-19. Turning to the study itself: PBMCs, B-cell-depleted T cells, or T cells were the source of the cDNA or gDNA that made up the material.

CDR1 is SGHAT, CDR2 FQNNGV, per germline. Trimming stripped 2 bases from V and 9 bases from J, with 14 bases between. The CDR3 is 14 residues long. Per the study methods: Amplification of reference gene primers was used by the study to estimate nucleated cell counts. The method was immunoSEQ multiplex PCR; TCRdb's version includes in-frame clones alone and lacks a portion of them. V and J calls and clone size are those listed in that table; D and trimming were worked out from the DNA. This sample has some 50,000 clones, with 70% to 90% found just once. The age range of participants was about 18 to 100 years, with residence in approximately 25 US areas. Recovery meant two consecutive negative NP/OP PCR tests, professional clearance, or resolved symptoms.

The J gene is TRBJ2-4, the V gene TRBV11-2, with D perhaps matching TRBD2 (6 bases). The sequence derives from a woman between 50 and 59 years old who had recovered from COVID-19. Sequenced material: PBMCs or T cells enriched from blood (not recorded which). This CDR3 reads CASSLSEGPVIQYF. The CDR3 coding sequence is TGTGCCAGCAGCTTATCGGAGGGCCCAGTCATTCAGTACTTC.